The rows below give T cell receptor beta chains drawn from one sample of a study of response to subunit inactivated influenza vaccine. TCRdb recomputed calls from the RT-PCR reads with MiXCR, one row per CDR3 protein. The profile shows 200,000 to 250,000 distinct CDR3 sequences, 12% of them singletons. The material sequenced was non-naive T cells sorted from PBMCs, taken roughly 2 weeks before vaccination. These receptors all come from a man aged 50-60 years who received an inactivated influenza vaccine. Both conserved end residues are part of each CDR3. The order of the fields is V gene, clone size, CDR3 protein. Not all rows give a size; the values are once, few, many and, for expanded clones, a class.

TRBV20-1 many CSVSARGWGGEQFF
TRBV7-6 few CASSIRDSRYNEQFF
TRBV6-6 many CASSPTSGREQFF
TRBV6-2/TRBV6-3 few CASSYSPGRDTEAFF
TRBV29-1 many CSVELGPYEQYF
TRBV18 NA CASSPRLAGDRGTQYF
TRBV18 few CASSPTVTMNTEAFF
TRBV9 few CASSVEGLTQYF
TRBV15 many CATSRDQLNQPQHF
TRBV4-3 many CASSQVPASGATQYF
TRBV11-1 NA CASSLSRGYGANVLTF
TRBV11-2 few CASSLVGLAGGSYNEQFF
TRBV5-6 many CASSFGTSGYEQYF
TRBV5-1 NA CASSGSLGKNTEAFF
TRBV2 few CASSEAGRGTNEKLFF
TRBV7-7 NA CASSLAGAGELFF
TRBV5-1 few CASSSRLSGLYNEQFF
TRBV7-2 NA CASSPQGGGGRRGELFF
TRBV5-1 many CASSGDNEQFF
TRBV5-1 few CASSWETSGRGQYF
TRBV6-1 NA CASQRVPNTGELFF
TRBV28 NA CASSPTTGGGYNEQFF
TRBV29-1 few CSVLDPGTRRKAFF
TRBV21-1 NA CASSKIPPGCTDTQYF
TRBV30 many CAWTEGTGRRGGYTF
TRBV7-2 few CASSPLRLNEQFF
TRBV6-1 few CASSAGTIYEQYF
TRBV12-3/TRBV12-4 NA CASSLDGASSYEQYF
TRBV25-1 NA CASTPNRPLGQGPYNEQFF
TRBV4-1 few CASSPRQYSSNQPQHF
TRBV5-1 many CASSLVGKPLPYEQYF
TRBV28 few CASSRPGTLDHEQYF
TRBV20-1 many CSARDEVGYSPLHF
TRBV28 NA CASTSPVGGRYEQYF
TRBV7-2 NA CASSLNRNEQFF
TRBV27 NA CASRPGLAGVSSYNEQFF
TRBV5-5 many CASSLEILAGDEQFF
TRBV7-2 many CASSFMGLTDTQYF
TRBV11-2 many CASSAPATTDTQYF
TRBV20-1 few CSARINTRMNTEAFF
TRBV12-3/TRBV12-4 many CASSLGENYGYTF
TRBV11-2 NA CASSSGPNRGEQFF
TRBV25-1 NA CASSARGGSEQFF